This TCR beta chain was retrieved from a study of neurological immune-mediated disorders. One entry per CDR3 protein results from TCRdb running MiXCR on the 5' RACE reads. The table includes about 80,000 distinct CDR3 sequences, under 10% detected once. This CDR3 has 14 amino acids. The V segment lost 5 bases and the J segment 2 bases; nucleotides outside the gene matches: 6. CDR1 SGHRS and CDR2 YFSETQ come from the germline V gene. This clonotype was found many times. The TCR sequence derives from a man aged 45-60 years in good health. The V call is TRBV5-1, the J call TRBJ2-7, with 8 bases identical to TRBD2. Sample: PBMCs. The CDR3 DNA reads TGCGCCAGCAGATACGCGGGGGGCCCCTACGAGCAGTACTTC. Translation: CASRYAGGPYEQYF.